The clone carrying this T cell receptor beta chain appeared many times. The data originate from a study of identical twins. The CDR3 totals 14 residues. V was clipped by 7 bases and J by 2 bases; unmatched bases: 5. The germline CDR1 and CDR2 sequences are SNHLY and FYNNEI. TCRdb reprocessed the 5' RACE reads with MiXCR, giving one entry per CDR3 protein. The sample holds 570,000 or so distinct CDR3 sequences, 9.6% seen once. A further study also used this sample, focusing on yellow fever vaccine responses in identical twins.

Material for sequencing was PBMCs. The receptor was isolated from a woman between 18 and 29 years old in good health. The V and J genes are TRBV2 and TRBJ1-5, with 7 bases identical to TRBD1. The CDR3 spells CASTTGVGNQPQHF. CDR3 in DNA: TGTGCCAGCACTACAGGGGTGGGCAATCAGCCCCAGCATTTT.